A single sample is the source of the 27 T cell receptor beta chains below, sequenced in a study of regulatory T cells in long-lasting Graves disease. Time point specified: persistent/refractory GD, antithyroid drugs over 5 years with positive TRAb. The TCR library used RNA extracted from PBMCs. CDR3 regions were amplified by Arm-PCR using iRepertoire HTBI primers to build TCR beta libraries. TCRdb itself ran the multiplex PCR reads through MiXCR, one entry per CDR3 protein. The data contain 300,000 to 500,000 distinct CDR3 sequences, less than 25% of them singletons. This specimen consisted of peripheral blood mononuclear cells (PBMCs), obtained when the disease was refractory, from a patient treated with antithyroid drugs. The receptors were sampled from a female donor with Graves disease.

The sample holds a few counts of this clonotype. The V and J genes are TRBV5-8 and TRBJ2-7; 7 bases match TRBD2. Germline CDR1 reads SGHTS; CDR2 reads YDEGEE. The CDR3 consists of 15 residues. Trimming cost V 2 bases and J 5 bases; bases outside gene matches: 10. As DNA, the CDR3 is TGTGCCAGCAGCTTTAGTTCGAGCGGGATCCACGAGCAGTACTTC. The encoded protein is CASSFSSSGIHEQYF.

The chain combines TRBV19 with TRBJ2-5; D not certain. Trimming cost V 1 base and J 1 base, with 7 bases left between them. Per the germline V gene, CDR1 is LNHDA and CDR2 is SQIVND (reference sequence). This CDR3 spans 14 amino acids. CDR3: CASSIAVFQETQYF. The DNA of the CDR3 is TGTGCCAGTAGTATAGCGGTCTTCCAAGAGACCCAGTACTTC.

The rearrangement joins TRBV10-3 to TRBJ2-7; D might be TRBD1 (6 bases). Trimming pared 0 bases from V and 2 bases from J, leaving 11 bases between. There are 15 residues in the CDR3. Germline CDR1 is ENHRY and CDR2 is SYGVKD. In DNA, the CDR3 is TGTGCCATCAGTGAGTCTGGGGGCCTAGCCTACGAGCAGTACTTC. It yields the protein CAISESGGLAYEQYF.

The chain carries TRBV7-2 and TRBJ1-4; TRBD1 might be the D (5 bases). The CDR3 spans 15 residues. Germline V CDR1 and CDR2: SGHTA, FQGNSA. V was clipped by 5 bases and J by 7 bases, with 17 bases between them. CDR3 sequence (DNA): TGTGCCAGCAGCCCATGGGGGAGCTCCGGTGAAAAACTGTTTTTT. Translating gives CASSPWGSSGEKLFF. Complete variable domain (other parts from reference TRBV7-2 and TRBJ1-4): GAGVSQSPSNKVTEKGKDVELRCDPISGHTALYWYRQSLGQGLEFLIYFQGNSAPDKSGLPSDRFSAERTGGSVSTLTIQRTQQEDSAVYLCASSPWGSSGEKLFFGSGTQLSVL.

The chain joins TRBV27 to TRBJ2-7; no definite D call. The length of the CDR3 is 14 residues. CDR1 is MNHEY, CDR2 SMNVEV, per germline (reference sequence). V lost 6 bases and J 6 bases, leaving 18 bases between the germline ends. The CDR3 sequence is CASRVGLGSAEQYF. The CDR3 nucleotides are TGTGCCAGCAGGGTCGGTCTAGGATCAGCCGAGCAGTACTTC.

In its sample, this clonotype was seen many times. The chain carries TRBV7-9 and TRBJ1-1; D ambiguous. V lost 4 bases, J lost 4 bases, and 16 bases lay in between. This CDR3 comprises 15 residues. Germline lookup yields CDR1 SEHNR and CDR2 FQNEAQ (reference sequence). CDR3 amino acids: CASSSKSSLSTEAFF. CDR3 in DNA: TGTGCCAGCAGCTCTAAAAGCTCCCTCAGCACTGAAGCTTTCTTT.

The chain is built from TRBV4-2 and TRBJ1-4; 10 bases align to TRBD1. Germline V CDR1 and CDR2: LGHNA, YNFKEQ. The CDR3 totals 17 residues. The trim removed 0 bases at V and 7 bases at J, leaving 8 bases unmatched. The CDR3 sequence: CASSQEYGTGDSEKLFF. The DNA for the CDR3 is TGTGCCAGCAGCCAAGAATACGGGACAGGGGATAGTGAAAAACTGTTTTTT.

This clonotype was seen more than once but under ten times. The genes are TRBV7-2 and TRBJ1-4; TRBD1 matches 10 bases. This CDR3 has 15 residues. J gave up 8 bases and V 4 bases, and 7 bases lay outside the gene matches. Germline V gene lookup returns CDR1 SGHTA and CDR2 FQGNSA. CDR3 nucleotides: TGTGCCAGCAGCTCTGGGACAGGGGCCTGGGAAAAACTGTTTTTT. It encodes CASSSGTGAWEKLFF.

Many counts were recorded for this clonotype. The rearrangement uses TRBV28 and TRBJ1-3; tentatively, D is TRBD1 (5 bases). Trimming removed 4 bases from V and 0 bases from J, with 16 bases in between. CDR3 length equals 17 residues. CDR1 and CDR2 (germline): MDHEN, SYDVKM. The CDR3 DNA reads TGTGCCAGCAGTTACGCCGGGACGCCAAGCTCTGGAAACACCATATATTTT. It yields the protein CASSYAGTPSSGNTIYF.

V gene TRBV6-5 combines with J gene TRBJ2-7; 9 bases are a match to TRBD1. CDR3 size: 14 residues. V was clipped by 4 bases and J by 6 bases; unmatched bases: 7. Germline V lookup: CDR1 MNHEY, CDR2 SVGAGI. Here the CDR3 reads CASSSRTGEVEQYF. The DNA of the CDR3 is TGTGCCAGCAGTTCCCGGACAGGGGAAGTCGAGCAGTACTTC.

The CDR3 DNA follows: TGTGCCAGCAGTGAAGGGGTTATTGAGAATTCACCCCTCCACTTT. This gives the protein CASSEGVIENSPLHF. V is TRBV25-1 and J is TRBJ1-6, with D uncertain. Per the germline V gene, CDR1 is MGHDK and CDR2 is SYGVNS. This CDR3 spans 15 amino acids. V lost 2 bases, J lost 7 bases, and 12 bases lay in between.

This clonotype was observed many times. This chain links TRBV28 with TRBJ2-5; 10 positions match TRBD1. Germline V gives CDR1 MDHEN, CDR2 SYDVKM. The J segment lost 5 bases and the V segment lost 4 bases, leaving 4 bases of the junction unmatched. This CDR3 has 14 amino acids. The CDR3: CASSSTGGLETQYF. Here the CDR3 DNA reads TGTGCCAGCAGTTCGACAGGGGGCTTGGAGACCCAGTACTTC.

V gene TRBV29-1 combines with J gene TRBJ2-1; 11 bases line up with TRBD2. With V trimmed by 3 bases and J by 1 base, 5 bases remained unmatched. The CDR3 covers 16 residues. Per germline, CDR1 SQVTM and CDR2 ANQGSEA. CDR3 residues: CSVDGSGRDSYNEQFF. The CDR3 nucleotides are TGCAGCGTTGACGGTAGCGGGAGGGATTCCTACAATGAGCAGTTCTTC.

This chain connects TRBV20-1 to TRBJ2-7; a weak D match, TRBD2 (6 bases). The J call is doubtful: the DNA matches TRBJ2-1 better. Germline loops: CDR1 DFQATT, CDR2 SNEGSKA (reference sequence). The CDR3 has 14 amino acids. DNA of the CDR3: TGCAGTGCTAGTGAGAGGGGACTTCGGCATGAGCAGTTCTTC. Translation gives CSASERGLRHEQFF.

This clonotype was picked up a small number of times. The chain couples TRBV24-1 to TRBJ2-6; TRBD1 might be the D (6 bases). The germline gives CDR1 KGHDR, CDR2 SFDVKD. V lost 4 bases and J 0 bases, leaving 12 bases between the germline ends. The CDR3 extends over 17 amino acids. CDR3 coding DNA: TGTGCCACCAGTGACCAGACAGGTAGCTCTGGGGCCAACGTCCTGACTTTC. Protein sequence: CATSDQTGSSGANVLTF.

The genes are TRBV5-6 and TRBJ1-1, with no clear D. Per germline, CDR1 SGHDT and CDR2 YYEEEE. V shed 2 bases and J shed 8 bases, with 13 bases lying between them. The CDR3 length is 13 residues. CDR3 in amino acids: CASSFDRLAEAFF. The CDR3 coding sequence is TGTGCCAGCAGCTTTGACCGCCTGGCGGAAGCTTTCTTT.

This clonotype was counted at least ten times. The gene calls are TRBV7-8 and TRBJ1-6; possibly TRBD1 for D (5 bases). The CDR3 spans 15 residues. Per the germline V gene, CDR1 is SGHVS and CDR2 is FQNEAQ. V was clipped by 4 bases and J by 10 bases, with 17 bases between them. In DNA form, the CDR3 reads TGTGCCAGCAGCTCTCTGGGGGGAACAGGCTCACCCCTCCACTTT. Translating gives CASSSLGGTGSPLHF.

This clonotype was found a few times. The rearrangement uses TRBV28 and TRBJ1-1; TRBD1 matches 7 bases. Trimming took 4 bases from V and 5 from J; bases not matched to a gene: 13. The length of the CDR3 is 16 residues. CDR1 MDHEN and CDR2 SYDVKM come from the germline V gene. CDR3: CASSSRQGAMRTEAFF. The CDR3 coding sequence is TGTGCCAGCAGTTCCAGACAGGGAGCGATGAGGACTGAAGCTTTCTTT.

CDR3 sequence: CAWSVQLAGTDTQYF. DNA of the CDR3: TGTGCCTGGAGTGTACAACTAGCGGGCACAGATACGCAGTATTTT. J is TRBJ2-3 and V is TRBV30; 8 nucleotides agree with TRBD2. J lost 1 base, V lost 0 bases, and 3 bases had no gene match. CDR1 and CDR2 from the germline V gene are GTSNPN and SVGIG (reference sequence). The CDR3 loop spans 15 amino acids.

This clonotype occurred a few times. Being one base from a much bigger clone, this may be a read error. J is TRBJ2-7 and V is TRBV7-9; D perhaps matches TRBD1 (6 bases). Germline CDR1 is SEHNR and CDR2 is FQNEAQ (reference sequence). Trimming removed 5 bases at V and 2 bases at J, with 10 bases between. This CDR3 spans 13 amino acids. CDR3 residues: CASSARTAYEQYF. CDR3 DNA sequence: TGTGCCAGCAGCGCCCGGACAGCCTACGAGCAGTACTTC. Supplemented by reference TRBV7-9 and TRBJ2-7, the full variable domain reads DTGVSQNPRHKITKRGQNVTFRCDPISEHNRLYWYRQTLGQGPEFLTYFQNEAQLEKSRLLSDRFSAERPKGSFSTLEIQRTEQGDSAMYLCASSARTAYEQYFGPGTRLTVT.

This chain uses TRBV9 with TRBJ2-5; 13 bases are a match to TRBD2. V lost 4 bases, J lost 2 bases, and 8 bases stayed unmatched. Per the germline V gene, CDR1 is SGDLS and CDR2 is YYNGEE. CDR3 length: 17 amino acids. CDR3 protein: CASSRLAGGLIQETQYF. The CDR3 DNA reads as TGTGCCAGCAGCAGACTAGCGGGAGGCCTTATACAAGAGACCCAGTACTTC.

There are many counts of this clonotype. V usage is TRBV28 and J usage is TRBJ2-7, with TRBD1 matching over 8 bases. The germline V gene encodes CDR1 MDHEN and CDR2 SYDVKM. The CDR3 extends over 14 amino acids. Trimming removed 6 bases from V and 8 bases from J; junction bases left unmatched: 12. Here the CDR3 DNA reads TGTGCCAGCAGGGTGACAGGGGAAAATTGGAAGCAGTACTTC. This codes for CASRVTGENWKQYF.

This clonotype was found many times. The chain carries TRBV7-8 and TRBJ1-1; 7 positions agree with TRBD1. Germline loops: CDR1 SGHVS, CDR2 FQNEAQ. The CDR3 runs to 14 residues. Unmatched junction bases numbered 2, after V lost 4 bases and J lost 0 bases. The CDR3 loop is CASSSQGLNTEAFF. The DNA for the CDR3 is TGTGCCAGCAGCTCACAGGGGCTGAACACTGAAGCTTTCTTT.

This clonotype was counted between two and nine times. V gene TRBV10-3 combines with J gene TRBJ1-5, with D perhaps matching TRBD1 (5 bases). The germline CDR1 and CDR2 sequences are ENHRY and SYGVKD. Deletions cut 11 bases from V and 1 base from J, with 12 bases between. The CDR3 extends over 13 amino acids. Here the CDR3 DNA reads TGTGCCGCCGCCCGGGACAGCAATCAGCCCCAGCATTTT. Encoded protein: CAAARDSNQPQHF.

This clonotype was seen many times. The CDR3 DNA follows: TGTGCCACCGGCCCGTTAGCGGGAGGGTCCTACGAGCAGTACTTC. It yields the protein CATGPLAGGSYEQYF. The V call is TRBV28, the J call TRBJ2-7; 11 nucleotides agree with TRBD2. CDR3 length: 15 amino acids. The V gene end was trimmed by 10 bases and the J gene end by 1 base; junction bases not matched to a gene: 9. CDR1 and CDR2 (germline): MDHEN, SYDVKM.

This clonotype was recorded at least ten times. This chain joins TRBV6-5 and TRBJ1-5; no reliable D call. Per the germline V gene, CDR1 is MNHEY and CDR2 is SVGAGI. The germline V and J ends were trimmed by 2 bases and 9 bases, with 14 bases remaining between them. The CDR3 totals 14 residues. The CDR3 here is CASSYHGDLMPQHF. DNA for the CDR3: TGTGCCAGCAGTTACCACGGGGATCTGATGCCCCAGCATTTT.

CDR3 region: CSAKREDSLIGQYF. In DNA, the CDR3 is TGCAGTGCTAAGCGGGAGGACAGCCTTATCGGGCAGTACTTC. This sequence joins TRBV20-1 and TRBJ2-7, with 9 nucleotides matching TRBD2. This CDR3 comprises 14 residues. Germline CDR1 is DFQATT and CDR2 is SNEGSKA (reference sequence). The V gene end was trimmed by 4 bases and the J gene end by 9 bases; junction bases not matched to a gene: 13.